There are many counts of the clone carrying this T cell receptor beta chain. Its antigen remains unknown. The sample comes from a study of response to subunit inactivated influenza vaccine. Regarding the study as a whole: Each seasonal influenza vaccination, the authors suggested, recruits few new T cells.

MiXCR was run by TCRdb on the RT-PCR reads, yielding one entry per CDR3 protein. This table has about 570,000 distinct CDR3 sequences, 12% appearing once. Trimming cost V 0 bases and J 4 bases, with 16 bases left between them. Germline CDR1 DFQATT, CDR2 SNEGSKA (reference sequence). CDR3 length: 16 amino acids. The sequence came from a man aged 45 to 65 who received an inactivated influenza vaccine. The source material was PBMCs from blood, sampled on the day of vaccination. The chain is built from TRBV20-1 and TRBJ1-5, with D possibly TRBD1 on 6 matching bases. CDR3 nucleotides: TGCAGTGCTAGAGAGGCCCAGACAGGCCCTAATCAGCCCCAGCATTTT. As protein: CSAREAQTGPNQPQHF.